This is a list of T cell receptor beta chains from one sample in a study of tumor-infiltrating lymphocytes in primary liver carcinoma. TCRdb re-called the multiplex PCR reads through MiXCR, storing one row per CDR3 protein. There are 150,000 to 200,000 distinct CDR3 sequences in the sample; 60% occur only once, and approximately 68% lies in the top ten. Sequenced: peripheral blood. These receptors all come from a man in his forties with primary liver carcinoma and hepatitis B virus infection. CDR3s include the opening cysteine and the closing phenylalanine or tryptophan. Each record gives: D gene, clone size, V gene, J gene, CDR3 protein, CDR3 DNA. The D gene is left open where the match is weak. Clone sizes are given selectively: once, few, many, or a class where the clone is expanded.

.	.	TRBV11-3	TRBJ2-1	CASSLDLRGGINEQFF	TGTGCCAGCAGCTTAGACTTAAGGGGAGGTATCAATGAGCAATTCTTC
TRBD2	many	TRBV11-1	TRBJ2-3	CASSLGTSGTDTQYF	TGTGCCAGCAGCTTAGGGACTAGCGGCACAGATACGCAGTATTTT
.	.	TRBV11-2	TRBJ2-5	CAGSLSQAQETQYF	TGTGCCGGCAGCTTATCCCAGGCCCAAGAGACCCAATACTTC
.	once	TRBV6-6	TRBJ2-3	CASRTRTDLTDTQYF	TGTGCCAGCAGAACCAGGACAGACCTCACAGATACGCAGTATTTT
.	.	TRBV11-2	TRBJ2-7	CASSLSQATYKQYF	TGTGCCAGCAGCTTAAGTCAGGCAACCTACAAGCAGTACTTC
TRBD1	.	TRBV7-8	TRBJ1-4	CASSPVEGDRAEKLFF	TGTGCCAGCAGCCCGGTCGAAGGGGACAGAGCCGAAAAACTGTTTTTT
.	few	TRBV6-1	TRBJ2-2	CAAPGELFF	TGTGCCGCCCCCGGGGAGCTGTTTTTT
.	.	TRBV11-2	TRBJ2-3	CACSLRHSSTDTQYF	TGTGCCTGCAGCTTGAGACATTCTAGCACAGATACGCAGTATTTT
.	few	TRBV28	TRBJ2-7	CASSLSTGEQYF	TGTGCCAGCAGTTTATCCACCGGTGAGCAGTACTTC
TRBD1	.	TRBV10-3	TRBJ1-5	CAISPGQVTRPQHF	TGTGCCATCAGCCCGGGACAGGTAACCCGGCCCCAGCATTTT
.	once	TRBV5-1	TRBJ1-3	CASSLELGYSGNTIYF	TGCGCCAGCAGCTTGGAGCTCGGCTACTCTGGAAACACCATATATTTT
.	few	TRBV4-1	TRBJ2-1	CASSPAPGGSYNEQFF	TGCGCCAGCAGCCCTGCCCCTGGAGGCTCCTACAATGAGCAGTTCTTC
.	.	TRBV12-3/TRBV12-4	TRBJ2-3	CASSEYDTQYF	TGTGCCAGCAGCGAGTATGATACGCAGTATTTT
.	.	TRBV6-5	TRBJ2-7	CASSYSAGDWEQYF	TGTGCCAGCAGTTACTCTGCAGGCGACTGGGAGCAGTACTTC
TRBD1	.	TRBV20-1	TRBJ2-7	CSAALGTGGVGEQYF	TGCAGTGCTGCGCTCGGGACAGGGGGGGTAGGCGAGCAGTACTTC
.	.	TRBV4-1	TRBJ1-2	CASSPIDSPYDYTF	TGCGCCAGCAGCCCGATTGATAGCCCCTATGACTACACCTTC